One sample yielded the 25 T cell receptor beta chains listed below, sequenced in a study of cytomegalovirus exposure and HLA in healthy donors. TCRdb keeps only in-frame clones here, not all; method: immunoSEQ multiplex PCR. The sample consists of more than 55,000 clones, about 93% of them appearing once. Specimen: PBMCs. All receptors derive from a woman aged 18-29 years in good health and CMV-seronegative.

This clone was found once. The CDR3 DNA reads as TGTGCCAGCTCACCAGGCAGGGTTATGGGTCAGCCCCAGCATTTT. The encoded protein is CASSPGRVMGQPQHF. The genes are TRBV18 and TRBJ1-5, with TRBD1 as a possible D gene (5 bases). Between the trimmed V and J ends, which lost 2 bases and 6 bases, there was a span of 14 bases. The CDR3 runs 15 residues. From germline, CDR1 is KGHSH and CDR2 LQKENI. The whole variable domain, remainder taken from reference TRBV18 and TRBJ1-5, is NAGVMQNPRHLVRRRGQEARLRCSPMKGHSHVYWYRQLPEEGLKFMVYLQKENIIDESGMPKERFSAEFPKEGPSILRIQQVVRGDSAAYFCASSPGRVMGQPQHFGDGTRLSIL.

This clone was seen a single time. The rearrangement joins TRBV7-9 to TRBJ2-7, with TRBD1 matching over 7 bases. There are 19 residues in the CDR3. V was pared by 6 bases and J by 4 bases, with 24 bases of the junction left unmatched. Germline-derived CDR1 and CDR2 are SEHNR and FQNEAQ (reference sequence). The CDR3 DNA follows: TGTGCCAGCAGTTCCTTTCGCCTGGGCCAGGACAGGCCGATTTACGAGCAGTACTTC. Translation: CASSSFRLGQDRPIYEQYF.

This chain links TRBV5-1 with TRBJ2-3; 14 bases match TRBD2. The V gene's germline CDR1 is SGHRS and CDR2 YFSETQ. V gave up 4 bases and J gave up 4 bases; unmatched junction bases: 11. The CDR3 contains 18 residues. CDR3 coding DNA: TGCGCCAGCAGCCCAGGACTAGCGGGGGGCAGGTTTGCAGATACGCAGTATTTT. As protein: CASSPGLAGGRFADTQYF.

J is TRBJ2-3 and V is TRBV18, with D unresolved. This CDR3 comprises 16 residues. Germline V gene data show CDR1 as KGHSH and CDR2 as LQKENI. V shed 2 bases and J shed 0 bases, with 12 bases lying between them. In DNA, the CDR3 is TGTGCCAGCTCACCATTTAACACATACAGCACAGATACGCAGTATTTT. Amino acids: CASSPFNTYSTDTQYF. Full variable domain (outside the CDR3, taken from reference TRBV18 and TRBJ2-3): NAGVMQNPRHLVRRRGQEARLRCSPMKGHSHVYWYRQLPEEGLKFMVYLQKENIIDESGMPKERFSAEFPKEGPSILRIQQVVRGDSAAYFCASSPFNTYSTDTQYFGPGTRLTVL.

The rearrangement uses TRBV27 and TRBJ2-7; TRBD1 agrees at 8 bases. CDR1 and CDR2 from the germline V gene are MNHEY and SMNVEV (reference sequence). The V gene end was trimmed by 3 bases and the J gene end by 1 base; junction bases not matched to a gene: 8. CDR3 size: 16 residues. This CDR3 is CASSFSGQGGSYEQYF. The CDR3 DNA follows: TGTGCCAGCAGTTTCTCCGGACAGGGTGGGTCCTACGAGCAGTACTTC.

The chain is built from TRBV15 and TRBJ1-6; D remains unclear. Germline CDR1 and CDR2: LNHNV and YYDKDF (reference sequence). This CDR3 has 15 amino acids. Trimming removed 3 bases at V and 5 bases at J, with 11 bases between. The CDR3 region is CATSSGRGDNSPLHF. The CDR3 DNA is TGTGCCACCAGCAGCGGTCGGGGAGATAATTCACCCCTCCACTTT. The full variable domain, its missing parts supplied by reference TRBV15 and TRBJ1-6, is DAMVIQNPRYQVTQFGKPVTLSCSQTLNHNVMYWYQQKSSQAPKLLFHYYDKDFNNEADTPDNFQSRRPNTSFCFLDIRSPGLGDTAMYLCATSSGRGDNSPLHFGNGTRLTVT.

The V and J genes are TRBV5-4 and TRBJ1-6; D is perhaps TRBD1 (5 bases). This CDR3 has 13 residues. CDR1 SGHNT and CDR2 YYREEE come from the germline V gene (reference sequence). The V end lost 3 bases, the J end lost 12 bases, and 13 bases lay between the germline ends. CDR3 sequence (DNA): TGTGCCAGCAGCTCGAACCAAGGGGAACCCCTCCACTTT. Protein product: CASSSNQGEPLHF.

This chain uses TRBV7-2 with TRBJ1-1; 8 nucleotides align to TRBD1. V lost 2 bases, J lost 1 base, and 3 bases stayed unmatched. Germline V gene sequence: CDR1 SGHTA, CDR2 FQGNSA. The CDR3 is made up of 15 amino acids. CDR3 sequence: CASSLLTGGNTEAFF. In nucleotides, the CDR3 is TGTGCCAGCAGCTTACTCACAGGGGGGAACACTGAAGCTTTCTTT.

The V and J genes are TRBV15 and TRBJ1-1; a weak D match, TRBD1 (6 bases). This CDR3 is built from 17 residues. Between the trimmed V and J ends, which lost 0 bases and 1 base, there was a span of 15 bases. Per the germline V gene, CDR1 is LNHNV and CDR2 is YYDKDF (reference sequence). The CDR3 protein is CATSRDKVDRPNTEAFF. CDR3 DNA sequence: TGTGCCACCAGCAGAGATAAGGTAGACAGGCCGAACACTGAAGCTTTCTTT.

This clone occurred a few times. The chain uses TRBV29-1 and TRBJ2-5; maybe TRBD1 (6 bases). The length of the CDR3 is 16 residues. The germline V gene encodes CDR1 SQVTM and CDR2 ANQGSEA. V gave up 4 bases and J gave up 1 base, with 19 bases separating them. Here the CDR3 reads CSVVGVTGTTQETQYF. CDR3 nucleotide sequence: TGCAGCGTTGTGGGAGTAACCGGGACAACCCAAGAGACCCAGTACTTC.

The chain combines TRBV7-2 with TRBJ2-4; tentative D call: TRBD2 (5 bases). Germline CDR1 is SGHTA and CDR2 is FQGNSA. V was clipped by 4 bases and J by 3 bases, with 16 bases between them. There are 16 residues in the CDR3. CDR3 in amino acids: CASSSGLGDGKNIQYF. The CDR3 nucleotides read TGTGCCAGCAGCTCCGGCCTCGGGGATGGCAAAAACATTCAGTACTTC.

The J gene is TRBJ1-1, the V gene TRBV19; 7 nucleotides line up with TRBD1. The CDR3 spans 15 residues. V gave up 3 bases and J gave up 1 base; unmatched junction bases: 5. Germline V gene data show CDR1 as LNHDA and CDR2 as SQIVND (reference sequence). The CDR3 bases are TGTGCCAGTAGTATTCGGGACAGAGGGAACACTGAAGCTTTCTTT. The encoded protein is CASSIRDRGNTEAFF.

DNA of the CDR3: TGTGCCAGCAAAATTGGGACAGGGGGGGATCAGCCCCAGCATTTT. Its translation is CASKIGTGGDQPQHF. The chain carries TRBV2 and TRBJ1-5, with 11 positions matching TRBD1. This CDR3 has 15 residues. Trimming cost V 7 bases and J 5 bases; bases outside gene matches: 7. CDR1 is SNHLY, CDR2 FYNNEI, per germline.

Only one count was recorded for this clone. The chain joins TRBV10-3 to TRBJ2-5, with TRBD2 matching 7 bases. CDR1 is ENHRY and CDR2 is SYGVKD in the germline V gene. The CDR3 loop spans 15 amino acids. V was clipped by 0 bases and J by 2 bases; unmatched bases: 3. The CDR3 loop is CAISESLGGQETQYF. The DNA for the CDR3 is TGTGCCATCAGTGAGTCCCTGGGAGGGCAAGAGACCCAGTACTTC.

J is TRBJ2-2 and V is TRBV7-6; TRBD2 agrees at 10 bases. CDR1 is SGHVS, CDR2 FNYEAQ, per germline. V lost 4 bases and J lost 1; bases outside the gene matches: 9. The CDR3 is 18 amino acids. The CDR3 nucleotides read TGTGCCAGCAGCTCCCGGAGCGGGGGGGCAGGGAACACCGGGGAGCTGTTTTTT. Translation gives CASSSRSGGAGNTGELFF.

V usage is TRBV11-1 and J usage is TRBJ2-5, with a weak D call TRBD1 (5 bases). V shed 2 bases and J shed 5 bases, with 18 bases lying between them. This CDR3 has 16 amino acids. CDR1 and CDR2 (germline): SGHAT, FQDESV (reference sequence). DNA for the CDR3: TGTGCCAGCAGCTTATTTCAGGGAATGTCGATCGAGACCCAGTACTTC. Translating it yields CASSLFQGMSIETQYF.

This clone was counted once. The V gene is TRBV9, the J gene TRBJ1-2; no clear D gene. Between the trimmed V and J ends, which lost 0 bases and 7 bases, there was a span of 7 bases. The V gene's germline CDR1 is SGDLS and CDR2 YYNGEE. CDR3 length: 12 residues. CDR3 residues: CASSVAGGGYTF. CDR3 sequence (DNA): TGTGCCAGCAGCGTAGCTGGCGGTGGCTACACCTTC.

V gene TRBV7-2 combines with J gene TRBJ2-3; tentatively, D is TRBD2 (6 bases). CDR3 length equals 18 residues. V dropped 4 bases and J dropped 2 bases, with 22 bases sitting between them. In germline, CDR1 is SGHTA, CDR2 FQGNSA. The CDR3, as DNA: TGTGCCAGCAGCTCCTTTGCCTCTTCCGGGGGTGTCACAGATACGCAGTATTTT. Amino acids: CASSSFASSGGVTDTQYF.

CDR3 bases: TGTGCCAGCAGCCCAAACAGGGGACTGAGGAATGAGCAGTTCTTC. Translation gives CASSPNRGLRNEQFF. This chain links TRBV7-6 with TRBJ2-1, with a weak D call TRBD1 (7 bases). There are 15 residues in the CDR3. Germline lookup yields CDR1 SGHVS and CDR2 FNYEAQ. V shed 5 bases and J shed 7 bases, with 18 bases lying between them. Full variable domain (missing parts from reference TRBV7-6 and TRBJ2-1): GAGVSQSPRYKVTKRGQDVALRCDPISGHVSLYWYRQALGQGPEFLTYFNYEAQQDKSGLPNDRFSAERPEGSISTLTIQRTEQRDSAMYRCASSPNRGLRNEQFFGPGTRLTVL.

The V call is TRBV30, the J call TRBJ1-3; 8 bases line up with TRBD1. The V gene's germline CDR1 is GTSNPN and CDR2 SVGIG (reference sequence). V trimming: 7 bases; J trimming: 0 bases; junction bases outside the gene matches: 5. CDR3 size: 14 residues. CDR3 bases: TGTGCCTCTGGACAGGGCCGCTCTGGAAACACCATATATTTT. It codes for CASGQGRSGNTIYF.

This clone was seen only once. V usage is TRBV28 and J usage is TRBJ2-7, with TRBD1 matching over 8 bases. The CDR3 covers 14 residues. Germline V gene data show CDR1 as MDHEN and CDR2 as SYDVKM. J was trimmed by 4 bases and V by 5 bases; bases with no gene match: 7. The CDR3 loop reads CASSQRTGRYEQYF. The CDR3 DNA reads TGTGCCAGCAGTCAACGGACAGGGAGGTACGAGCAGTACTTC.

The rearrangement uses TRBV2 and TRBJ2-3, with D possibly TRBD2 on 6 matching bases. The germline gives CDR1 SNHLY, CDR2 FYNNEI. CDR3 length equals 14 residues. The V and J ends lost 4 bases and 8 bases respectively, with 16 bases between them. The CDR3 is CASSGGGVAGTQYF. For the CDR3, the DNA is TGTGCCAGCAGTGGAGGCGGGGTGGCTGGTACGCAGTATTTT.

This chain's CDR3 is CASSPRTQAYEQYF. CDR3 bases: TGCGCCAGCAGTCCTAGGACTCAAGCCTACGAGCAGTACTTC. This chain links TRBV23-1 with TRBJ2-7; D perhaps matches TRBD2 (5 bases). TRBV23-1 is flagged as an ORF with uncertain function. With 4 bases removed from V and 2 bases from J, the gap between germline ends came to 12 bases. CDR3 length: 14 residues.

V and J are TRBV27 and TRBJ2-3; 8 bases fit TRBD1. The germline gives CDR1 MNHEY, CDR2 SMNVEV (reference sequence). The trim removed 7 bases at V and 0 bases at J, leaving 3 bases unmatched. There are 14 residues in the CDR3. This chain's CDR3 is CASTRQGSTDTQYF. The CDR3 coding sequence is TGTGCCAGCACCCGACAGGGGAGCACAGATACGCAGTATTTT.

V usage is TRBV28 and J usage is TRBJ2-7, with 7 bases lining up with TRBD2. Germline CDR1 and CDR2: MDHEN and SYDVKM. CDR3 length: 15 residues. The junction had 6 bases not matched to a gene; V was cut back by 0 bases and J by 4 bases. CDR3 region: CASSLWGGSTYEQYF. CDR3 sequence (DNA): TGTGCCAGCAGTTTATGGGGAGGGAGTACGTACGAGCAGTACTTC.